The T cell receptor beta chain under discussion was sequenced for a study of blood T cell repertoires in COVID-19. Profiling relied on immunoSEQ multiplex PCR, and the TCRdb table lists in-frame clones only, not all of them. Here the sample spans approximately 250,000 clones, roughly 84% being singletons. Germline CDR1 and CDR2: LNHDA and SQIVND (reference sequence). V was clipped by 3 bases and J by 7 bases, with 10 bases between them. This CDR3 contains 14 residues. The receptor comes from a woman between 45 and 60 years old with acute or convalescent COVID-19. V gene TRBV19 combines with J gene TRBJ1-6, with D tentatively TRBD1 (5 bases). Source material: peripheral blood. In DNA, the CDR3 is TGTGCCAGTAGTATTCGGGGGGGGAATTCACCCCTCCACTTT. This encodes CASSIRGGNSPLHF.